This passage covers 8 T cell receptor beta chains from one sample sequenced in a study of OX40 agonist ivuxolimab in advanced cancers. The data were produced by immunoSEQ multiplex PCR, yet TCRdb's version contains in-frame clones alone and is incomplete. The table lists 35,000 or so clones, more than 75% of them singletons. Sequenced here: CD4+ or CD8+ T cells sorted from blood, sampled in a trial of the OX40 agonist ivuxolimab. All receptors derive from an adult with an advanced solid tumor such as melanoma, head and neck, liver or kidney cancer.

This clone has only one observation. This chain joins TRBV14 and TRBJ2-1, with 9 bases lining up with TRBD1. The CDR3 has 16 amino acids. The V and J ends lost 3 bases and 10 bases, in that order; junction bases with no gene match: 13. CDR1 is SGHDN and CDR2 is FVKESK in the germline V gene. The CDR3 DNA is TGTGCCAGCAGCCACCTAAGGACAGGGGCGTTAGGAGAGCAGTTCTTC. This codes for CASSHLRTGALGEQFF.

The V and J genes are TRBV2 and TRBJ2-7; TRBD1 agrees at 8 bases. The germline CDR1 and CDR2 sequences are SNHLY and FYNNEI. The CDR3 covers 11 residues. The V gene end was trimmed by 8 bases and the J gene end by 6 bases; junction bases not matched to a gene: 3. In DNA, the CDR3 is TGTGCCAGCCGACAGGGGAGCGAGCAGTACTTC. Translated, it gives CASRQGSEQYF.

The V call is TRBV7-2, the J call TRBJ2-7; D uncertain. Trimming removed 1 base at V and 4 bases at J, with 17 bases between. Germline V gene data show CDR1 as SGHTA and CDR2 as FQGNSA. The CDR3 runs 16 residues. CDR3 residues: CASSLDLRGVMYEQYF. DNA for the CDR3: TGTGCCAGCAGCTTAGACCTTCGAGGTGTCATGTACGAGCAGTACTTC.

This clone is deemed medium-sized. This CDR3 reads CASSLATGAFGTDTQYF. The CDR3 DNA sequence: TGTGCCAGCAGCTTAGCCACCGGGGCATTCGGGACAGATACGCAGTATTTT. The J gene is TRBJ2-3, the V gene TRBV7-9; D assignment may be TRBD1 or TRBD2 (5 bases each). Germline assignment: CDR1 SEHNR and CDR2 FQNEAQ (reference sequence). V dropped 0 bases and J dropped 3 bases, with 16 bases sitting between them. The length of the CDR3 is 17 residues.

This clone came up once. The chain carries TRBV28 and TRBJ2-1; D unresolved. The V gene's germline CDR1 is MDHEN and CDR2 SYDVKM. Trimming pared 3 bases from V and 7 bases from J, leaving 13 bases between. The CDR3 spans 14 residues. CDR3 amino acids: CASSFKAGENEQFF. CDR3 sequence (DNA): TGTGCCAGCAGTTTCAAGGCAGGTGAAAATGAGCAGTTCTTC.

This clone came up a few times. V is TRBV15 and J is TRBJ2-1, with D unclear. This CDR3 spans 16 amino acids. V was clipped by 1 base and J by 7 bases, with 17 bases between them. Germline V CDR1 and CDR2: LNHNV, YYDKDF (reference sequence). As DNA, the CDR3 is TGTGCCACCAGCAGAGCTAGAGCAGAAGGGTTGAATGAGCAGTTCTTC. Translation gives CATSRARAEGLNEQFF.

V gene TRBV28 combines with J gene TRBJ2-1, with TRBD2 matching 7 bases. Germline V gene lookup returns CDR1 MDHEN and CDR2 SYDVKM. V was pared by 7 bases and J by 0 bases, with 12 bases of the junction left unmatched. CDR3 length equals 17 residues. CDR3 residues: CASTSSGGINSYNEQFF. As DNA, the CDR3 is TGTGCCAGCACGTCCTCCGGGGGGATTAACTCCTACAATGAGCAGTTCTTC.

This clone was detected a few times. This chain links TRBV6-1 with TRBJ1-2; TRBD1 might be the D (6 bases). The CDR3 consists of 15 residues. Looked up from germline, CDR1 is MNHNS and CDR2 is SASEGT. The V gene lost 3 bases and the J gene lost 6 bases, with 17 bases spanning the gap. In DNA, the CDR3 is TGTGCCAGCAGTGAGGGCGGGACACTCGCCCATGGCTACACCTTC. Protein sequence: CASSEGGTLAHGYTF.